A selection of T cell receptor beta chains follows, all from one sample in a study of cytomegalovirus exposure and HLA in healthy donors. Profiled with immunoSEQ multiplex PCR; TCRdb holds only in-frame clones, not every one. In the table there are about 140,000 clones, about 66% of which are singletons. Sequenced sample: PBMCs. These receptors were taken from a male donor in good health and CMV-seronegative. Each CDR3 is given with its conserved first and last residue. A D gene is named only where the DNA matches it firmly. Clone size, where shown, is once, few, many, or a class for clones that have expanded.

TGTGCCAGCAGACCGGGACTAGCGCAAGAGACCCAGTACTTC	CASRPGLAQETQYF	TRBD2	TRBV2	TRBJ2-5	.
TGTGCCAGCAGCTCCGGGGGAAGCACAGATACGCAGTATTTT	CASSSGGSTDTQYF	.	TRBV7-9	TRBJ2-3	.
TGTGCCAGCAGCTTATGGGCTTCCGTGGCAAATTCACCCCTCCACTTT	CASSLWASVANSPLHF	.	TRBV7-6	TRBJ1-6	.
TGTGCCAGCGAAAATATCGGCAGGGGCGCTCAGCCCCAGCATTTT	CASENIGRGAQPQHF	.	TRBV28	TRBJ1-5	few
TGCGCCAGCAGTGATAGGCAGCGGGGATACAATGAGCAGTTCTTC	CASSDRQRGYNEQFF	TRBD2	TRBV10-2	TRBJ2-1	.
TGCGCCAGCAGCCCTGCAGGGGTCGAGCTCTATGGCTACACCTTC	CASSPAGVELYGYTF	.	TRBV5-1	TRBJ1-2	.
TGCTCCAGCAGCCCGGGACAGGGGGCATTACAGCCCCAGCATTTT	CSSSPGQGALQPQHF	TRBD1	TRBV4-1	TRBJ1-5	.
TGTGCCAGCAGCCCGGGACAGGGGGCGCGCGAGCAGTACTTC	CASSPGQGAREQYF	TRBD1	TRBV11-1	TRBJ2-7	.
TGTGCCAGCAGCTCGACGGGGTGGCCAGATACGCAGTATTTT	CASSSTGWPDTQYF	.	TRBV7-3	TRBJ2-3	.
TGTGCCAGCAGTTGGACAGCCATGAACACTGAAGCTTTCTTT	CASSWTAMNTEAFF	.	TRBV6-6	TRBJ1-1	.
TGTGCCAGCAGTTCACCCGGGACAGGGATCCACGAGCAGTACTTC	CASSSPGTGIHEQYF	TRBD1	TRBV28	TRBJ2-7	.
TGTGCCAGCAGCTCATCGCCAGGGTTTAATTCACCCCTCCACTTT	CASSSSPGFNSPLHF	.	TRBV7-8	TRBJ1-6	few
TGTGCCAGCAGCTTTAATCAGAATCAGCCCCAGCATTTT	CASSFNQNQPQHF	.	TRBV5-4	TRBJ1-5	once
TGTGCCAGCAGTGCCACACAATACGAGCAGTACTTC	CASSATQYEQYF	.	TRBV2	TRBJ2-7	.
TGCGCCAGCAGGCCTCCCGGGACAGATACGAACTATGGCTACACCTTC	CASRPPGTDTNYGYTF	TRBD1	TRBV10-2	TRBJ1-2	.